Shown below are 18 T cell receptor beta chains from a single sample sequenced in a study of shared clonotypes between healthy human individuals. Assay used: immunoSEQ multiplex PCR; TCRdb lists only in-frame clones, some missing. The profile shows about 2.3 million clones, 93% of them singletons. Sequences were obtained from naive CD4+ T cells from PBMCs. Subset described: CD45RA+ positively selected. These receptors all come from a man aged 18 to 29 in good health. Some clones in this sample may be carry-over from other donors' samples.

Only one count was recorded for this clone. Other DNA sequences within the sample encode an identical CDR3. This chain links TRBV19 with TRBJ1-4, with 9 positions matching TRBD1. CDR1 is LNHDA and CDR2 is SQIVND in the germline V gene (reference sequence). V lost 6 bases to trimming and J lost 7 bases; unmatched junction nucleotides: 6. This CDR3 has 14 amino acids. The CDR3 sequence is CASSNRGQVEKLFF. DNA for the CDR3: TGTGCCAGTAGCAACAGGGGGCAGGTTGAAAAACTGTTTTTT.

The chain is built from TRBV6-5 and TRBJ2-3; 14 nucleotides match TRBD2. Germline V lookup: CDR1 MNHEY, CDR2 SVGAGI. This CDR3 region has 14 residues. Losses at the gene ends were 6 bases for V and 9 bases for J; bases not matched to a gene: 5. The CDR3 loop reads CASSPGLAGDTQYF. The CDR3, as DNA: TGTGCCAGCAGCCCGGGACTAGCGGGAGACACGCAGTATTTT.

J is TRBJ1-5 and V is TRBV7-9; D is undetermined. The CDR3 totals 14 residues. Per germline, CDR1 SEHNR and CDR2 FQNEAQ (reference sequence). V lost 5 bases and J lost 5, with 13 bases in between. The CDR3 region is CASSGEGGDQPQHF. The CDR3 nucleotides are TGTGCCAGCAGCGGGGAGGGAGGCGATCAGCCCCAGCATTTT.

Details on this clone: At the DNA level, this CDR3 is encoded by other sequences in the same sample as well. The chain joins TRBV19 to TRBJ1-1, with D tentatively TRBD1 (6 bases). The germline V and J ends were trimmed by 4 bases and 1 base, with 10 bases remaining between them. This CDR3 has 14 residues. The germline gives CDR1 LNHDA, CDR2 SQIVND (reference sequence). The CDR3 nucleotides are TGTGCCAGTAGTACCAGGGGAGGGAACACTGAAGCTTTCTTT. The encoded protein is CASSTRGGNTEAFF.

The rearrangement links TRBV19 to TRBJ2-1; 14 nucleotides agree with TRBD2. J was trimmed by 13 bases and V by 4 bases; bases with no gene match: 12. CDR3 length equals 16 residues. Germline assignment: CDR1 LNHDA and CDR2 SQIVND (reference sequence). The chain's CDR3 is CASSKDTGTSGSEQFF. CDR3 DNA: TGTGCCAGTAGTAAAGATACCGGGACTAGCGGGAGTGAACAGTTCTTC.

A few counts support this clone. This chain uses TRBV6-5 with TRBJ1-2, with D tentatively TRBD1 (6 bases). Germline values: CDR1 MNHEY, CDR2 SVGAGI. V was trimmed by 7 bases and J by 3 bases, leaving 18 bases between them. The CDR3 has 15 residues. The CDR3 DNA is TGTGCCAGCACCGGGGGCCCCTCACAGCACTATGGCTACACCTTC. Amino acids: CASTGGPSQHYGYTF.

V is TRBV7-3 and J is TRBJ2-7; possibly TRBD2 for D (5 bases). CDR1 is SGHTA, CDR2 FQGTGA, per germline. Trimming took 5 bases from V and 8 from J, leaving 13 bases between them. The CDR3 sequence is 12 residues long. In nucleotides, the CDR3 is TGTGCCAGCAGCCGGGGTGGCGGCAAGCAGTACTTC. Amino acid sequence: CASSRGGGKQYF.

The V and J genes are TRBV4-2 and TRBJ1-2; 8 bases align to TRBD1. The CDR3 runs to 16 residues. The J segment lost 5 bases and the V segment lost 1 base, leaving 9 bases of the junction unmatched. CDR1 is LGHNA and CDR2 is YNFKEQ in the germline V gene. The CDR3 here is CASSQAGDGTGYGYTF. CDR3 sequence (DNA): TGTGCCAGCAGCCAAGCGGGTGACGGGACAGGTTATGGCTACACCTTC.

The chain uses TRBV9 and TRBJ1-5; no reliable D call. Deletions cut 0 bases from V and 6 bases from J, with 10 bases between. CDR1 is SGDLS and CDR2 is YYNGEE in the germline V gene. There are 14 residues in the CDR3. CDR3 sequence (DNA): TGTGCCAGCAGCGTAGCGGGGTCGGGTCAGCCCCAGCATTTT. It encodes CASSVAGSGQPQHF.

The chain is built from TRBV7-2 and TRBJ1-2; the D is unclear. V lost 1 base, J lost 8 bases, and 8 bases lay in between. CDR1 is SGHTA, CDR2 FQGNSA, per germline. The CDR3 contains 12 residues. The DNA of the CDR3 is TGTGCCAGCAGCTTAGGGGCTAAAGGCTACACCTTC. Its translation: CASSLGAKGYTF.

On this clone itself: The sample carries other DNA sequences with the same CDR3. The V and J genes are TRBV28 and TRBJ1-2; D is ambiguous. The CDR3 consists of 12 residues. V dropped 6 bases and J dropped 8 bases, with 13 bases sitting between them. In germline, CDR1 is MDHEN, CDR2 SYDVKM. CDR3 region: CASSLGLGGYTF. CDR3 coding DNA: TGTGCCAGCAGCTTAGGACTTGGGGGCTACACCTTC.

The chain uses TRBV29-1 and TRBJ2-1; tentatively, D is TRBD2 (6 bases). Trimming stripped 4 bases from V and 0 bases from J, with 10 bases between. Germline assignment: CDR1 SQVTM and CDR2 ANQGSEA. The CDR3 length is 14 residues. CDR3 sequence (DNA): TGCAGCGTTGGCGGGAAGAGCTCCTACAATGAGCAGTTCTTC. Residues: CSVGGKSSYNEQFF.

The CDR3, as DNA: TGTGCCAGCAGCTTAGCGGAGGGCGATACGCAGTATTTT. Protein sequence: CASSLAEGDTQYF. The genes are TRBV7-2 and TRBJ2-3; TRBD2 is a possible D gene (6 bases). Trimming pared 0 bases from V and 6 bases from J, leaving 7 bases between. CDR1 and CDR2 (germline): SGHTA, FQGNSA. This CDR3 spans 13 amino acids.

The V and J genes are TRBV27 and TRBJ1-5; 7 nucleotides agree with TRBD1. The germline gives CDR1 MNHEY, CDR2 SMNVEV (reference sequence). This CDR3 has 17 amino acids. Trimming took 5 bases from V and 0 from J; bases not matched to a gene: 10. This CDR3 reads CASSPRDRSYSNQPQHF. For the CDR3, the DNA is TGTGCCAGCAGTCCTCGGGACAGAAGTTATAGCAATCAGCCCCAGCATTTT.

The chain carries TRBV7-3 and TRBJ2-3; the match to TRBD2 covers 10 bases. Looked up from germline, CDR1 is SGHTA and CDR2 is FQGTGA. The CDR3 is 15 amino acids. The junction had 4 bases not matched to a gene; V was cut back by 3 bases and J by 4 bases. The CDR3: CASSFLAGVADTQYF. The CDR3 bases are TGTGCCAGCAGCTTCCTAGCGGGAGTGGCAGATACGCAGTATTTT.

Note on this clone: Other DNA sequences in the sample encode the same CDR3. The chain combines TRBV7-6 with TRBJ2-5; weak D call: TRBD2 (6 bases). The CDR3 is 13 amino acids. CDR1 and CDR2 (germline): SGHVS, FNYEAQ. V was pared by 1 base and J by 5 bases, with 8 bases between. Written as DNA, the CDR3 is TGTGCCAGCAGCTTAGTGGGAGGCGAGACCCAGTACTTC. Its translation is CASSLVGGETQYF.

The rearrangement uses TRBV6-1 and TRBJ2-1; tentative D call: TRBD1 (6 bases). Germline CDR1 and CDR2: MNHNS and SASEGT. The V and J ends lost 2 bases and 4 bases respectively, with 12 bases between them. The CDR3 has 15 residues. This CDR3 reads CASSEKRQVYNEQFF. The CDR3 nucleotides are TGTGCCAGCAGTGAAAAGCGACAGGTGTACAATGAGCAGTTCTTC.

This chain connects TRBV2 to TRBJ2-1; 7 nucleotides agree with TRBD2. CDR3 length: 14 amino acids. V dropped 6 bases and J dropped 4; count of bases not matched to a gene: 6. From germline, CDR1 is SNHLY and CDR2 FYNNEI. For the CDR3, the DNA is TGTGCCAGCAGACGGGAGGTGGCTTACAATGAGCAGTTCTTC. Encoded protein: CASRREVAYNEQFF. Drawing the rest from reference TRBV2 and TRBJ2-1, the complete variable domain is EPEVTQTPSHQVTQMGQEVILRCVPISNHLYFYWYRQILGQKVEFLVSFYNNEISEKSEIFDDQFSVERPDGSNFTLKIRSTKLEDSAMYFCASRREVAYNEQFFGPGTRLTVL.